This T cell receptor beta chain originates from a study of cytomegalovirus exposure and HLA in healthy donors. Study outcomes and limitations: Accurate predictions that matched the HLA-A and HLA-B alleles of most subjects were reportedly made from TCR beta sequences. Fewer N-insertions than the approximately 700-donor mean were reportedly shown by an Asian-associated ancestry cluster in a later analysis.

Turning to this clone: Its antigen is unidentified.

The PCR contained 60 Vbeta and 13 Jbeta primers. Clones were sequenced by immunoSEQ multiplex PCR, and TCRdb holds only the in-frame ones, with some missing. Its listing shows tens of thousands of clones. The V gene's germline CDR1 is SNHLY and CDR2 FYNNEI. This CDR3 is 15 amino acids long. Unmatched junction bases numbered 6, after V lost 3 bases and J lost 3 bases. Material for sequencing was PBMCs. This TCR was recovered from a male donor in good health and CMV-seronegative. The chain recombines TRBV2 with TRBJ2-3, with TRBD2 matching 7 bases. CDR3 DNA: TGTGCCAGCAGTGACCCAGCGGGAAGGACAGATACGCAGTATTTT. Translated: CASSDPAGRTDTQYF.